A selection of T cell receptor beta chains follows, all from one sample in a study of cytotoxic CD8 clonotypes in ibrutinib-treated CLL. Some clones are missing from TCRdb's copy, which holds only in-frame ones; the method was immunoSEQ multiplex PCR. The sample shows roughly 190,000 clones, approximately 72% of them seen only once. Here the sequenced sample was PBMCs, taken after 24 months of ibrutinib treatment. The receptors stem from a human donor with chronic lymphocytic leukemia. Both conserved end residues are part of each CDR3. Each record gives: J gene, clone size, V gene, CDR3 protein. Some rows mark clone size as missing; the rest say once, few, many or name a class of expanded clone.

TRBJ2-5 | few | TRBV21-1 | CASSILGRLQETQYF
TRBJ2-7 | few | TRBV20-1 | CSARALHEQYF
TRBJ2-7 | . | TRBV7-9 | CASSLGSGGQQYF
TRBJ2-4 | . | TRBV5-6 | CASIIQGRDIQYF
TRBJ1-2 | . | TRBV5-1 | CASSSGPRGGDYGYTF
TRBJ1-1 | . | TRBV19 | CASRGANTEAFF
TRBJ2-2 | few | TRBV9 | CASSVVSENTGELFF
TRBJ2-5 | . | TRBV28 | CASTSVETQYF
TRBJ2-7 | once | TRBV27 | CASSQRRIYEQYF
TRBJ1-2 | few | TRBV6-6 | CASRIQGLNYGYTF
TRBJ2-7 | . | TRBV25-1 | CASSESWGSEQYF
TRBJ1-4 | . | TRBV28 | CASSPDGRFEKLFF
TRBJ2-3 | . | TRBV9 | CASSVRNTPDTQYF
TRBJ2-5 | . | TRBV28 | CASSLFLQGQETQYF
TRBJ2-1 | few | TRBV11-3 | CASSLGIEGGFEQFF
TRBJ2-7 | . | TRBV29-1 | CSVGPRLAGVGEQYF
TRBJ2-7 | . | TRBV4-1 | CASSPFTDTIYEQYF
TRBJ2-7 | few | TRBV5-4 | CASSAGLAGPYEQYF
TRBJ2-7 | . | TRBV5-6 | CASSRRREQYF
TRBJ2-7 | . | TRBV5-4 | CASSQERQPAYEQYF
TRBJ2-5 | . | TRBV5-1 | CASSGQSGTSGGQETQYF
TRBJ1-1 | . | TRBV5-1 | CASSSGLGEAFF
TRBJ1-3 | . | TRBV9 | CASSRDSGSGNTIYF
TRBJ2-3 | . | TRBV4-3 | CASSQDAIGIGTDTQYF
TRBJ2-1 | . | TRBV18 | CASSPPSGSLFGYNEQFF
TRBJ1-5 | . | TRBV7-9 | CASSLDGLFNQPQHF
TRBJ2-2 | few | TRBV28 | CASLGAGELFF
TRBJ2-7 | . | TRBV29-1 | CSVEDPSGTLSYEQYF
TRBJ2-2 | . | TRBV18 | CASSPPAGVSGELFF
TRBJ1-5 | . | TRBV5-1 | CASSLDGGYQPQHF
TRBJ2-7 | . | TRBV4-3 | CASSQNRVNEQYF